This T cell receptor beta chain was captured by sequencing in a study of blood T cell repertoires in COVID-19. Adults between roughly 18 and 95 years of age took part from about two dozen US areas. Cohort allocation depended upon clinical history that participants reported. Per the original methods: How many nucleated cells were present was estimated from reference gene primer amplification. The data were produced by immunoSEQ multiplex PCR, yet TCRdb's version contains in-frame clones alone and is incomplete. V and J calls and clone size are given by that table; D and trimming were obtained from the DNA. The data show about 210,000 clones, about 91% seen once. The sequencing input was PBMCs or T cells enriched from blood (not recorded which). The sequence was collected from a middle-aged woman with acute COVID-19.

CDR3 protein: CASSPLQGQVGSGYTF. The CDR3 DNA is TGTGCCAGCTCACCACTCCAGGGACAGGTGGGTTCTGGCTACACCTTC. This chain uses TRBV18 with TRBJ1-2, with 8 bases aligning to TRBD1. The germline V gene encodes CDR1 KGHSH and CDR2 LQKENI. This CDR3 is 16 amino acids long. V lost 1 base to trimming and J lost 7 bases; unmatched junction nucleotides: 11.